The clone carrying this TCR beta chain was counted only a few times. Its antigen is unidentified. Looked up from germline, CDR1 is MGHDK and CDR2 is SYGVNS. With V trimmed by 9 bases and J by 0 bases, 7 bases remained unmatched. This CDR3 region has 14 residues. The sample originates from a study of T cells in Graves' hyperthyroidism and ophthalmopathy. There were TCR beta CDR3 regions amplified from RNA transcripts. TCR CDR3 regions were first amplified by RT-PCR with HTBI primers. In TCRdb, the multiplex PCR reads were re-called with MiXCR into one record per CDR3 protein. The data hold some 270,000 distinct CDR3 sequences, with about 14% observed a single time. Together with thyroid ultrasound, orbital computed tomography, serum thyroxine and TRAb, clinical symptoms were used for diagnoses. A roughly 9.7 ml volume of fresh peripheral blood provided the PBMCs. Findings and caveats of the study: A 13 V-J model separated ophthalmopathy from stable hyperthyroidism. The model's output predicted ophthalmopathy at a median of about 5.9 months prior to onset.

Source material: blood. The clonotype was recovered from a woman between 25 and 40 years old with Graves' hyperthyroidism that later progressed to Graves' ophthalmopathy. J is TRBJ1-2 and V is TRBV25-1; TRBD1 aligns across 7 bases. Here the CDR3 DNA reads TGTGCCAGACGGGACAGACTCTCTAACTATGGCTACACCTTC. Translating it yields CARRDRLSNYGYTF.